The rows below give T cell receptor beta chains drawn from one sample of a study of cytomegalovirus exposure and HLA in healthy donors. Some clones are missing from TCRdb's copy, which holds only in-frame ones; the method was immunoSEQ multiplex PCR. This sample has around 170,000 clones, with approximately 85% found just once. Sequences were obtained from PBMCs. These TCRs come from a woman under 30 in good health and CMV-seronegative. The CDR3 runs from the conserved cysteine through the conserved F or W. Each record gives: J gene, clone size, V gene, D gene, CDR3 protein, CDR3 DNA. D genes are given only for firm matches. Size is stated for part of the rows, as once, few or many counts, or as a class when the clone is expanded.

J gene: TRBJ1-2; clone size: -; V gene: TRBV6-1; D gene: -; CDR3 protein: CASSEPGKDYGYTF; CDR3 DNA: TGTGCCAGCAGTGAACCAGGGAAAGACTATGGCTACACCTTC
J gene: TRBJ2-7; clone size: -; V gene: TRBV27; D gene: TRBD2; CDR3 protein: CASSLGTSGTTIEQYF; CDR3 DNA: TGTGCCAGCAGTTTAGGGACTAGCGGGACCACTATCGAGCAGTACTTC
J gene: TRBJ2-7; clone size: -; V gene: TRBV5-1; D gene: TRBD2; CDR3 protein: CASSPLAGGRATSYEQYF; CDR3 DNA: TGCGCCAGCAGCCCCTTAGCAGGAGGGAGGGCTACGTCCTACGAGCAGTACTTC
J gene: TRBJ2-1; clone size: -; V gene: TRBV18; D gene: -; CDR3 protein: CASSPIGASANEQFF; CDR3 DNA: TGTGCCAGCTCACCGATCGGCGCGAGCGCAAATGAGCAGTTCTTC
J gene: TRBJ2-1; clone size: -; V gene: TRBV6-5; D gene: -; CDR3 protein: CASSYLADSYNEQFF; CDR3 DNA: TGTGCCAGCAGTTACTTGGCGGATTCCTACAATGAGCAGTTCTTC
J gene: TRBJ2-5; clone size: -; V gene: TRBV7-9; D gene: TRBD1; CDR3 protein: CASSSNRGRFSQETQYF; CDR3 DNA: TGTGCCAGCAGTTCTAACAGGGGCCGATTCTCTCAAGAGACCCAGTACTTC
J gene: TRBJ1-2; clone size: -; V gene: TRBV6-1; D gene: TRBD1; CDR3 protein: CASSEARGQGARGIF; CDR3 DNA: TGTGCCAGCAGTGAAGCGCGGGGACAGGGGGCGCGTGGGATCTTC
J gene: TRBJ2-3; clone size: -; V gene: TRBV27; D gene: -; CDR3 protein: CASSLPGYTDTQYF; CDR3 DNA: TGTGCCAGCAGTTTACCAGGGTACACAGATACGCAGTATTTT
J gene: TRBJ2-5; clone size: -; V gene: TRBV4-2; D gene: TRBD2; CDR3 protein: CASSHSVGLAGGEQETQYF; CDR3 DNA: TGTGCCAGCAGCCACTCTGTCGGACTAGCGGGGGGGGAACAAGAGACCCAGTACTTC
J gene: TRBJ2-1; clone size: once; V gene: TRBV19; D gene: TRBD2; CDR3 protein: CASIGTSGRHNEQFF; CDR3 DNA: TGTGCCAGTATTGGGACTAGCGGGAGACACAATGAGCAGTTCTTC
J gene: TRBJ1-1; clone size: few; V gene: TRBV4-1; D gene: -; CDR3 protein: CASSQDARFSTEAFF; CDR3 DNA: TGCGCCAGCAGCCAAGATGCCAGGTTCAGCACTGAAGCTTTCTTT
J gene: TRBJ2-1; clone size: -; V gene: TRBV25-1; D gene: TRBD2; CDR3 protein: CASSEYYLADHNEQFF; CDR3 DNA: TGTGCCAGCAGTGAATATTACCTAGCGGACCACAATGAGCAGTTCTTC
J gene: TRBJ2-1; clone size: -; V gene: TRBV10-3; D gene: TRBD2; CDR3 protein: CAISPALGLAGGPDNEQFF; CDR3 DNA: TGTGCCATCAGCCCGGCTTTGGGACTAGCGGGAGGGCCTGACAATGAGCAGTTCTTC
J gene: TRBJ1-1; clone size: -; V gene: TRBV2; D gene: -; CDR3 protein: CASSTDGGNTEAFF; CDR3 DNA: TGTGCCAGCAGTACTGATGGTGGTAACACTGAAGCTTTCTTT
J gene: TRBJ1-6; clone size: -; V gene: TRBV4-2; D gene: TRBD1; CDR3 protein: CASGQDPGTGSNSPLHF; CDR3 DNA: TGTGCCAGCGGCCAAGACCCCGGGACAGGGTCTAATTCACCCCTCCACTTT
J gene: TRBJ2-5; clone size: -; V gene: TRBV18; D gene: -; CDR3 protein: CASSPGGETQYF; CDR3 DNA: TGTGCCAGCTCACCAGGAGGTGAGACCCAGTACTTC
J gene: TRBJ1-1; clone size: -; V gene: TRBV19; D gene: -; CDR3 protein: CASSPHGGTEAFF; CDR3 DNA: TGTGCCAGTAGTCCTCACGGGGGCACTGAAGCTTTCTTT
J gene: TRBJ2-3; clone size: -; V gene: TRBV19; D gene: -; CDR3 protein: CASRQAGDTQYF; CDR3 DNA: TGTGCCAGTAGACAAGCAGGAGATACGCAGTATTTT
J gene: TRBJ2-3; clone size: -; V gene: TRBV7-9; D gene: -; CDR3 protein: CASSLGGLSTDTQYF; CDR3 DNA: TGTGCCAGCAGCTTAGGGGGGCTTAGCACAGATACGCAGTATTTT
J gene: TRBJ2-3; clone size: few; V gene: TRBV19; D gene: TRBD1; CDR3 protein: CASTEVADRGDTQYF; CDR3 DNA: TGTGCCAGTACCGAAGTGGCGGACAGGGGAGATACGCAGTATTTT
J gene: TRBJ2-7; clone size: -; V gene: TRBV6-6; D gene: TRBD2; CDR3 protein: CASSSKLADEQYF; CDR3 DNA: TGTGCCAGCAGCTCTAAACTAGCGGACGAGCAGTACTTC
J gene: TRBJ2-3; clone size: -; V gene: TRBV5-1; D gene: TRBD2; CDR3 protein: CASSRWTSGGYRTDTQYF; CDR3 DNA: TGCGCCAGCAGCCGGTGGACTAGCGGGGGATACCGCACAGATACGCAGTATTTT
J gene: TRBJ1-5; clone size: -; V gene: TRBV6-1; D gene: -; CDR3 protein: CASSLVPNSNQPQHF; CDR3 DNA: TGTGCCAGCAGTCTGGTCCCTAATAGCAATCAGCCCCAGCATTTT
J gene: TRBJ2-7; clone size: -; V gene: TRBV19; D gene: -; CDR3 protein: CASSMGQTTSEQYF; CDR3 DNA: TGTGCCAGTAGTATGGGTCAGACAACTTCCGAGCAGTACTTC
J gene: TRBJ1-2; clone size: -; V gene: TRBV6-1; D gene: TRBD1; CDR3 protein: CASVTGVSIGYTF; CDR3 DNA: TGTGCCAGCGTGACAGGGGTGTCAATTGGCTACACCTTC
J gene: TRBJ1-2; clone size: -; V gene: TRBV7-2; D gene: -; CDR3 protein: CASTGGEPDYTF; CDR3 DNA: TGTGCCAGCACAGGCGGGGAGCCCGACTACACCTTC
J gene: TRBJ1-1; clone size: -; V gene: TRBV5-1; D gene: TRBD1; CDR3 protein: CASSLQGEGSEAFF; CDR3 DNA: TGCGCCAGCAGCTTACAGGGGGAGGGGTCTGAAGCTTTCTTT
J gene: TRBJ2-7; clone size: -; V gene: TRBV5-8; D gene: -; CDR3 protein: CASTKDSHYEQYF; CDR3 DNA: TGTGCCAGCACCAAGGACAGTCACTACGAGCAGTACTTC
J gene: TRBJ2-3; clone size: -; V gene: TRBV6-1; D gene: TRBD2; CDR3 protein: CASSEGGTRADTQYF; CDR3 DNA: TGTGCCAGCAGTGAAGGCGGGACTAGGGCAGATACGCAGTATTTT
J gene: TRBJ1-1; clone size: -; V gene: TRBV2; D gene: -; CDR3 protein: CASSARDMNTEAFF; CDR3 DNA: TGTGCCAGCAGCGCCAGAGACATGAACACTGAAGCTTTCTTT
J gene: TRBJ2-1; clone size: -; V gene: TRBV6-1; D gene: -; CDR3 protein: CASSAVTMSSYNEQFF; CDR3 DNA: TGTGCCAGCAGTGCAGTAACTATGAGCTCCTACAATGAGCAGTTCTTC
J gene: TRBJ1-2; clone size: -; V gene: TRBV6-5; D gene: -; CDR3 protein: CASSYNRPIQDYGYTF; CDR3 DNA: TGTGCCAGCAGTTACAACAGGCCCATACAGGACTATGGCTACACCTTC
J gene: TRBJ2-7; clone size: -; V gene: TRBV27; D gene: -; CDR3 protein: CASSSYVHEQYF; CDR3 DNA: TGTGCCAGCAGCTCCTATGTCCACGAGCAGTACTTC
J gene: TRBJ2-5; clone size: -; V gene: TRBV6-5; D gene: -; CDR3 protein: CASSYGTPGDQYF; CDR3 DNA: TGTGCCAGCAGTTACGGGACACCAGGGGACCAGTACTTC
J gene: TRBJ2-1; clone size: -; V gene: TRBV27; D gene: -; CDR3 protein: CASRTPGLLYNEQFF; CDR3 DNA: TGTGCCAGCAGGACCCCGGGACTCCTTTACAATGAGCAGTTCTTC
J gene: TRBJ2-7; clone size: -; V gene: TRBV7-9; D gene: -; CDR3 protein: CASSSLGSEQYF; CDR3 DNA: TGTGCCAGCAGTTCCCTCGGGTCCGAGCAGTACTTC
J gene: TRBJ2-1; clone size: -; V gene: TRBV7-2; D gene: -; CDR3 protein: CASSLGQVYDEQFF; CDR3 DNA: TGTGCCAGCAGCTTAGGACAGGTTTACGATGAGCAGTTCTTC
J gene: TRBJ2-7; clone size: -; V gene: TRBV19; D gene: TRBD2; CDR3 protein: CASTPTGGPYEQYF; CDR3 DNA: TGTGCCAGTACCCCAACGGGGGGGCCCTACGAGCAGTACTTC
J gene: TRBJ2-7; clone size: few; V gene: TRBV27; D gene: TRBD1; CDR3 protein: CASSYGQGWVEQYF; CDR3 DNA: TGTGCCAGCAGTTACGGACAGGGGTGGGTCGAGCAGTACTTC
J gene: TRBJ2-3; clone size: once; V gene: TRBV19; D gene: -; CDR3 protein: CASSTPGRTDTQYF; CDR3 DNA: TGTGCCAGTAGTACCCCAGGGCGCACAGATACGCAGTATTTT
J gene: TRBJ2-3; clone size: -; V gene: TRBV25-1; D gene: -; CDR3 protein: CASSASYTQYF; CDR3 DNA: TGTGCCAGCAGTGCCAGTTATACGCAGTATTTT
J gene: TRBJ2-1; clone size: -; V gene: TRBV18; D gene: -; CDR3 protein: CASSPSASNEQFF; CDR3 DNA: TGTGCCAGCTCACCTTCGGCTAGCAATGAGCAGTTCTTC
J gene: TRBJ2-7; clone size: -; V gene: TRBV14; D gene: TRBD2; CDR3 protein: CASSPRLAGPYEQYF; CDR3 DNA: TGTGCCAGCAGCCCACGCCTAGCGGGACCCTACGAGCAGTACTTC
J gene: TRBJ2-1; clone size: once; V gene: TRBV30; D gene: -; CDR3 protein: CAWSETAGHNEQFF; CDR3 DNA: TGTGCCTGGAGTGAAACGGCGGGGCACAATGAGCAGTTCTTC
J gene: TRBJ2-1; clone size: -; V gene: TRBV7-2; D gene: -; CDR3 protein: CASSLKNDRGTEQFF; CDR3 DNA: TGTGCCAGCAGCTTAAAAAATGACCGGGGAACTGAGCAGTTCTTC
J gene: TRBJ1-1; clone size: few; V gene: TRBV6-1; D gene: TRBD1; CDR3 protein: CASRDRVANTEAFF; CDR3 DNA: TGTGCCAGCAGGGACAGGGTCGCGAACACTGAAGCTTTCTTT
J gene: TRBJ2-3; clone size: -; V gene: TRBV7-7; D gene: -; CDR3 protein: CASSLVETDTQYF; CDR3 DNA: TGTGCCAGCAGCTTAGTAGAGACAGATACGCAGTATTTT
J gene: TRBJ2-3; clone size: -; V gene: TRBV5-1; D gene: TRBD2; CDR3 protein: CASSAHLAGGTDTQYF; CDR3 DNA: TGCGCCAGCAGCGCCCATCTAGCGGGAGGAACAGATACGCAGTATTTT
J gene: TRBJ1-2; clone size: once; V gene: TRBV5-6; D gene: -; CDR3 protein: CASSGGVLIGYGYTF; CDR3 DNA: TGTGCCAGCAGCGGCGGGGTCCTAATCGGCTATGGCTACACCTTC
J gene: TRBJ2-3; clone size: -; V gene: TRBV2; D gene: TRBD1; CDR3 protein: CASSDRTGNTDTQYF; CDR3 DNA: TGTGCCAGCAGTGACAGGACAGGGAACACAGATACGCAGTATTTT
J gene: TRBJ2-7; clone size: few; V gene: TRBV7-2; D gene: TRBD1; CDR3 protein: CASSLGWAGTGTEQYF; CDR3 DNA: TGTGCCAGCAGCTTAGGGTGGGCCGGGACAGGGACCGAGCAGTACTTC
J gene: TRBJ2-7; clone size: -; V gene: TRBV6-6; D gene: -; CDR3 protein: CASNEGSGETYEQYF; CDR3 DNA: TGTGCCAGCAACGAGGGAAGTGGGGAGACCTACGAGCAGTACTTC
J gene: TRBJ2-7; clone size: -; V gene: TRBV14; D gene: -; CDR3 protein: CASSQDRIAYEQYF; CDR3 DNA: TGTGCCAGCAGCCAAGACAGGATTGCCTACGAGCAGTACTTC
J gene: TRBJ1-6; clone size: -; V gene: TRBV7-8; D gene: -; CDR3 protein: CASSVTYRHNNSPLHF; CDR3 DNA: TGTGCCAGCAGCGTGACGTACAGGCACAATAATTCACCCCTCCACTTT
J gene: TRBJ2-3; clone size: few; V gene: TRBV7-9; D gene: TRBD1; CDR3 protein: CASSLSGSDRLTDTQYF; CDR3 DNA: TGTGCCAGCAGCTTATCGGGTTCGGACAGGCTAACAGATACGCAGTATTTT
J gene: TRBJ1-3; clone size: -; V gene: TRBV6-6; D gene: -; CDR3 protein: CASGTSSGNTIYF; CDR3 DNA: TGTGCCAGCGGCACTAGCTCTGGAAACACCATATATTTT
J gene: TRBJ2-2; clone size: -; V gene: TRBV6-1; D gene: -; CDR3 protein: CASTITGTGELFF; CDR3 DNA: TGTGCCAGCACAATCACGGGCACCGGGGAGCTGTTTTTT
J gene: TRBJ2-1; clone size: -; V gene: TRBV5-4; D gene: TRBD2; CDR3 protein: CASSSLAGAPQDEQFF; CDR3 DNA: TGTGCCAGCAGCTCCCTAGCGGGGGCTCCCCAGGATGAGCAGTTCTTC
J gene: TRBJ1-1; clone size: -; V gene: TRBV4-1; D gene: TRBD1; CDR3 protein: CASSQAGTGYENTEAFF; CDR3 DNA: TGCGCCAGCAGCCAAGCGGGGACAGGGTATGAGAACACTGAAGCTTTCTTT
J gene: TRBJ2-7; clone size: few; V gene: TRBV5-1; D gene: TRBD2; CDR3 protein: CASSSGLAGLVQYF; CDR3 DNA: TGCGCCAGCAGCTCAGGACTAGCGGGACTCGTGCAGTACTTC